A single T cell receptor (beta chain) is shown here with its context. The sample originates from a study of blood T cell repertoires in COVID-19. The ends lost 4 bases at V and 5 bases at J; junction bases unmatched: 13. Germline V gene sequence: CDR1 SGHNT, CDR2 YENEEA. The length of the CDR3 is 16 residues. Measured with immunoSEQ multiplex PCR; TCRdb has only the in-frame clones, and not every one. Among 90,000 to 100,000 clones listed, 81% were seen once. This TCR derives from a man aged 55 to 69 with acute or convalescent COVID-19. Sequencing was done on a sample of peripheral blood. V gene TRBV11-3 combines with J gene TRBJ1-2; TRBD1 matches at 7 bases. The CDR3, as DNA: TGTGCCAGCAGCTCCCCGAGGGACAGAGGTCGTTATGGCTACACCTTC. This encodes CASSSPRDRGRYGYTF.